Listed below are T cell receptor beta chains from one sample, sequenced in a study of human T cells and chemical hapten exposure. TCRdb recomputed calls from the RACE reads with MiXCR, one row per CDR3 protein. The table records 38,000 or so distinct CDR3 sequences, about 7.4% of them present only once. The source material was whole blood, sampled in connection with sensitization to the hapten diphenylcyclopropenone (DPC). The receptors originated from a woman aged 50 to 65 with alopecia areata. Some clones in this sample may be carry-over from other donors' samples. Each CDR3 is given with its conserved first and last residue. Fields, in order: clone size, J gene, D gene, V gene, CDR3 protein, CDR3 DNA. A D gene is named only where the DNA matches it firmly. Where a row states a size, it is once, few, many or the class of an expanded clone; other rows omit it.

abundance: few; j_gene: TRBJ2-5; d_gene: -; v_gene: TRBV12-5; CDR3aa: CASGLTGETQYF; CDR3nt: TGTGCTAGTGGCCTAACCGGGGAGACCCAGTACTTC
abundance: -; j_gene: TRBJ1-5; d_gene: -; v_gene: TRBV28; CDR3aa: CASSLGGPSNQPQHF; CDR3nt: TGTGCCAGCAGTTTAGGGGGCCCGAGCAATCAGCCCCAGCATTTT
abundance: many; j_gene: TRBJ1-2; d_gene: -; v_gene: TRBV29-1; CDR3aa: CSVDKAGLGYGYTF; CDR3nt: TGCAGCGTTGATAAGGCAGGACTCGGCTATGGCTACACCTTC
abundance: many; j_gene: TRBJ2-5; d_gene: TRBD1; v_gene: TRBV12-5; CDR3aa: CASGSSPPDRAQETQYF; CDR3nt: TGTGCTAGTGGTTCTTCCCCCCCAGACAGGGCCCAAGAGACCCAGTACTTC
abundance: many; j_gene: TRBJ2-1; d_gene: -; v_gene: TRBV11-2; CDR3aa: CASSSYGGMGNEQFF; CDR3nt: TGTGCCAGCAGCTCCTATGGGGGGATGGGCAATGAGCAGTTCTTC
abundance: many; j_gene: TRBJ2-4; d_gene: -; v_gene: TRBV12-3/TRBV12-4; CDR3aa: CAQGGRRAKNIQYF; CDR3nt: TGTGCCCAGGGGGGCAGGCGAGCCAAAAACATTCAGTACTTC
abundance: few; j_gene: TRBJ1-2; d_gene: -; v_gene: TRBV10-3; CDR3aa: CAISEMNYGYTF; CDR3nt: TGTGCCATCAGTGAGATGAACTATGGCTACACCTTC
abundance: many; j_gene: TRBJ1-1; d_gene: TRBD1; v_gene: TRBV18; CDR3aa: CASSPGQGRGAFF; CDR3nt: TGTGCCAGCTCACCGGGACAGGGCCGGGGAGCTTTCTTT
abundance: many; j_gene: TRBJ2-2; d_gene: -; v_gene: TRBV7-6; CDR3aa: CASSLEKRTLNTGELFF; CDR3nt: TGTGCCAGCAGCTTAGAAAAGAGAACCCTGAACACCGGGGAGCTGTTTTTT
abundance: many; j_gene: TRBJ2-5; d_gene: TRBD1; v_gene: TRBV6-2/TRBV6-3; CDR3aa: CASSKQGPGETQYF; CDR3nt: TGTGCCAGCAGTAAACAGGGGCCAGGAGAGACCCAGTACTTC
abundance: many; j_gene: TRBJ2-5; d_gene: -; v_gene: TRBV4-1; CDR3aa: CASSSSLQETQYF; CDR3nt: TGCGCCAGCTCCAGCTCACTGCAAGAGACCCAGTACTTC
abundance: many; j_gene: TRBJ2-1; d_gene: -; v_gene: TRBV6-4; CDR3aa: CASSWDGHNEQFF; CDR3nt: TGTGCCAGCAGCTGGGACGGCCACAATGAGCAGTTCTTC
abundance: many; j_gene: TRBJ1-1; d_gene: -; v_gene: TRBV3-1; CDR3aa: CASSQRLAGNTEAFF; CDR3nt: TGTGCCAGCAGCCAAAGGTTGGCAGGCAACACTGAAGCTTTCTTT
abundance: many; j_gene: TRBJ2-7; d_gene: -; v_gene: TRBV4-2; CDR3aa: CASSHPYYEQYF; CDR3nt: TGTGCCAGCAGCCATCCCTACTACGAGCAGTACTTC
abundance: few; j_gene: TRBJ1-1; d_gene: -; v_gene: TRBV6-2/TRBV6-3; CDR3aa: CASIRSQLNPTEAFF; CDR3nt: TGTGCCAGCATCAGGAGTCAACTGAACCCCACTGAAGCTTTCTTT
abundance: many; j_gene: TRBJ1-5; d_gene: TRBD1; v_gene: TRBV18; CDR3aa: CASSPGGQRGNQPQHF; CDR3nt: TGTGCCAGCTCACCAGGGGGACAGAGAGGCAATCAGCCCCAGCATTTT
abundance: -; j_gene: TRBJ1-1; d_gene: -; v_gene: TRBV9; CDR3aa: CASSVGGGAVTEAFF; CDR3nt: TGTGCCAGCAGCGTAGGAGGAGGGGCGGTCACTGAAGCTTTCTTT
abundance: -; j_gene: TRBJ2-1; d_gene: -; v_gene: TRBV20-1; CDR3aa: CSAKTGMSYNEQFF; CDR3nt: TGCAGTGCTAAAACAGGGATGTCCTACAATGAGCAGTTCTTC
abundance: many; j_gene: TRBJ1-2; d_gene: -; v_gene: TRBV3-1; CDR3aa: CASSQEEGEPSNYGYTF; CDR3nt: TGTGCCAGCAGCCAGGAGGAGGGCGAACCTTCTAACTATGGCTACACCTTC
abundance: many; j_gene: TRBJ2-1; d_gene: TRBD2; v_gene: TRBV6-2/TRBV6-3; CDR3aa: CASSYTGLDTSGNEQFF; CDR3nt: TGTGCCAGCAGTTACACAGGACTAGACACGTCTGGCAATGAGCAGTTCTTC
abundance: many; j_gene: TRBJ1-2; d_gene: -; v_gene: TRBV6-1; CDR3aa: CASNIGSGYTF; CDR3nt: TGTGCCAGCAACATAGGGTCCGGCTACACCTTC
abundance: -; j_gene: TRBJ2-7; d_gene: TRBD2; v_gene: TRBV6-2/TRBV6-3; CDR3aa: CASSYETSGTYEQYF; CDR3nt: TGTGCCAGCAGTTACGAAACTAGCGGGACCTACGAGCAGTACTTC
abundance: many; j_gene: TRBJ2-7; d_gene: -; v_gene: TRBV30; CDR3aa: CAWSGGNYEQYF; CDR3nt: TGTGCCTGGAGTGGGGGGAACTACGAGCAGTACTTC
abundance: many; j_gene: TRBJ2-3; d_gene: TRBD2; v_gene: TRBV20-1; CDR3aa: CRPHSGTSATDTQYF; CDR3nt: TGCAGACCTCACTCCGGGACTAGCGCCACAGATACGCAGTATTTT
abundance: many; j_gene: TRBJ1-2; d_gene: TRBD1; v_gene: TRBV20-1; CDR3aa: CSASKQGARNGYTF; CDR3nt: TGCAGTGCTAGTAAACAGGGGGCAAGGAATGGCTACACCTTC
abundance: many; j_gene: TRBJ1-2; d_gene: -; v_gene: TRBV4-1; CDR3aa: CASSQDIGGNGYTF; CDR3nt: TGCGCCAGCAGCCAAGATATCGGGGGCAATGGCTACACCTTC
abundance: -; j_gene: TRBJ1-5; d_gene: -; v_gene: TRBV29-1; CDR3aa: CSVEGQGNQPQHF; CDR3nt: TGCAGCGTTGAGGGGCAGGGTAATCAGCCCCAGCATTTT
abundance: many; j_gene: TRBJ2-3; d_gene: TRBD2; v_gene: TRBV7-9; CDR3aa: CASSSPKGGLAGLDTQYF; CDR3nt: TGTGCCAGCAGCTCCCCAAAGGGGGGACTAGCGGGACTCGATACGCAGTATTTT
abundance: -; j_gene: TRBJ2-7; d_gene: -; v_gene: TRBV28; CDR3aa: CASSPPYYEQYF; CDR3nt: TGTGCCAGCAGCCCCCCTTACTACGAGCAGTACTTC
abundance: many; j_gene: TRBJ1-1; d_gene: -; v_gene: TRBV11-2; CDR3aa: CASSLVRGAEAFF; CDR3nt: TGTGCCAGCAGCTTAGTGAGAGGCGCTGAAGCTTTCTTT
abundance: -; j_gene: TRBJ2-2; d_gene: TRBD2; v_gene: TRBV9; CDR3aa: CASSLGGLAGTGELFF; CDR3nt: TGTGCCAGCAGCTTAGGGGGACTAGCGGGTACCGGGGAGCTGTTTTTT
abundance: -; j_gene: TRBJ2-7; d_gene: -; v_gene: TRBV12-3/TRBV12-4; CDR3aa: CASSSGRGGYEQYF; CDR3nt: TGTGCCAGCAGCTCTGGGAGAGGAGGCTACGAGCAGTACTTC
abundance: many; j_gene: TRBJ2-2; d_gene: -; v_gene: TRBV12-5; CDR3aa: CASGFDPTGTQRTGELFF; CDR3nt: TGTGCTAGTGGTTTTGATCCCACCGGGACGCAACGGACCGGGGAGCTGTTTTTT
abundance: -; j_gene: TRBJ2-2; d_gene: -; v_gene: TRBV11-2; CDR3aa: CASSAGRANTGELFF; CDR3nt: TGTGCCAGCAGCGCCGGGCGGGCGAACACCGGGGAGCTGTTTTTT
abundance: many; j_gene: TRBJ2-3; d_gene: -; v_gene: TRBV5-4; CDR3aa: CASSLDVGGTDTQYF; CDR3nt: TGTGCCAGCAGCTTGGATGTAGGGGGCACAGATACGCAGTATTTT
abundance: many; j_gene: TRBJ2-7; d_gene: -; v_gene: TRBV7-6; CDR3aa: CASSPEVSYEQYF; CDR3nt: TGTGCCAGCAGCCCAGAGGTCTCCTACGAGCAGTACTTC
abundance: many; j_gene: TRBJ2-1; d_gene: TRBD2; v_gene: TRBV29-1; CDR3aa: CSVAGVLNEQFF; CDR3nt: TGCAGCGTCGCGGGAGTCCTCAATGAGCAGTTCTTC
abundance: few; j_gene: TRBJ1-5; d_gene: -; v_gene: TRBV4-1; CDR3aa: CASSLAPSNQPQHF; CDR3nt: TGCGCCAGCAGCCTTGCGCCTAGCAATCAGCCCCAGCATTTT
abundance: many; j_gene: TRBJ1-5; d_gene: -; v_gene: TRBV6-1; CDR3aa: CASRKGSAQPQHF; CDR3nt: TGTGCCAGCAGGAAAGGCTCCGCTCAGCCCCAGCATTTT
abundance: many; j_gene: TRBJ1-4; d_gene: -; v_gene: TRBV2; CDR3aa: CASSSLTEKLFF; CDR3nt: TGTGCCAGCAGTTCCTTGACTGAAAAACTGTTTTTT
abundance: many; j_gene: TRBJ1-5; d_gene: -; v_gene: TRBV29-1; CDR3aa: CSVPGSHSNQPQHF; CDR3nt: TGCAGCGTCCCCGGGAGTCATAGCAATCAGCCCCAGCATTTT
abundance: many; j_gene: TRBJ2-2; d_gene: -; v_gene: TRBV7-8; CDR3aa: CASSLRRVTGELFF; CDR3nt: TGTGCCAGCAGCTTGCGGAGAGTTACCGGGGAGCTGTTTTTT